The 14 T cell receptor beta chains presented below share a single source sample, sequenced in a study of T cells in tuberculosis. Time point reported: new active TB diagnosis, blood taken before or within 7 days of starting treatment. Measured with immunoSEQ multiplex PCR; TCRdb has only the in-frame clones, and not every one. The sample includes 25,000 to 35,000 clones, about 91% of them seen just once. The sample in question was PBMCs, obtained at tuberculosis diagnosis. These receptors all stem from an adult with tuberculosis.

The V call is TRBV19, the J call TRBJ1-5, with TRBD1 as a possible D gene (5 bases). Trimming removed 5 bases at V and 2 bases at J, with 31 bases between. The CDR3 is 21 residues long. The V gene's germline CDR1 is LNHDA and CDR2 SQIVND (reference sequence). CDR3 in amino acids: CASSPRPLDVLQGDGNQPQHF. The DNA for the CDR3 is TGTGCCAGTAGTCCCAGGCCGCTGGACGTCCTCCAAGGGGATGGCAATCAGCCCCAGCATTTT. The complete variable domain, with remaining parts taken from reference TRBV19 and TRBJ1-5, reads DGGITQSPKYLFRKEGQNVTLSCEQNLNHDAMYWYRQDPGQGLRLIYYSQIVNDFQKGDIAEGYSVSREKKESFPLTVTSAQKNPTAFYLCASSPRPLDVLQGDGNQPQHFGDGTRLSIL.

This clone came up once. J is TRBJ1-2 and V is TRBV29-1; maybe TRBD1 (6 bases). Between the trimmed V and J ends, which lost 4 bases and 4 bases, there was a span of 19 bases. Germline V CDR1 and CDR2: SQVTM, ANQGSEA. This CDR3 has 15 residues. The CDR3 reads CSVVTLRGAGYGYTF. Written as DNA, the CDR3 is TGCAGCGTTGTAACTCTCAGGGGCGCGGGCTATGGCTACACCTTC.

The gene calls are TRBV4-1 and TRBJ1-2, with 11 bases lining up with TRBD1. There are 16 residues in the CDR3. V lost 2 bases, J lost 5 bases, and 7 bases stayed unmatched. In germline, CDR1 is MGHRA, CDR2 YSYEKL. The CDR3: CASSQKGQGVSYGYTF. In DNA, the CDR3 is TGCGCCAGCAGCCAAAAGGGACAGGGGGTTTCTTATGGCTACACCTTC.

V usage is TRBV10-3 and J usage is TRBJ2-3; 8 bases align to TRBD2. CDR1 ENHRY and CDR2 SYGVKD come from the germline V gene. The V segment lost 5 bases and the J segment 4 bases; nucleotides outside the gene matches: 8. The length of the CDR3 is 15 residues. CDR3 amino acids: CAISNTGGPSDTQYF. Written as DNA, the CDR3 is TGTGCCATCAGTAACACGGGAGGGCCCTCAGATACGCAGTATTTT.

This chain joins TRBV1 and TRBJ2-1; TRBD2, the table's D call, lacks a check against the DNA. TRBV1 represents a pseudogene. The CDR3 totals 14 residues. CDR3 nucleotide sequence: TGCACCAGCAGCCAAGGGAACTTCTTTAGGAGGCAGTTCTTC. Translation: CTSSQGNFFRRQFF.

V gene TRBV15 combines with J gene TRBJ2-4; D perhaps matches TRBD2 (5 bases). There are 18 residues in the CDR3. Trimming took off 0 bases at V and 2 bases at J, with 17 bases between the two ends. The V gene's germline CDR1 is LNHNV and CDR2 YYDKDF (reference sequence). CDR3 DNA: TGTGCCACCAGCAGAGATTGGAGATCGGGGAGTTCCAAAAACATTCAGTACTTC. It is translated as CATSRDWRSGSSKNIQYF.

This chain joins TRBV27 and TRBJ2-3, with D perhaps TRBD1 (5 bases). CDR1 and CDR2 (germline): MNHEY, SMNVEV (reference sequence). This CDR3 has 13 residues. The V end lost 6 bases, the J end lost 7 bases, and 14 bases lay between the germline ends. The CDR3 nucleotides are TGTGCCAGCAGGTCGGCAGGGCGGCATACGCAGTATTTT. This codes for CASRSAGRHTQYF.

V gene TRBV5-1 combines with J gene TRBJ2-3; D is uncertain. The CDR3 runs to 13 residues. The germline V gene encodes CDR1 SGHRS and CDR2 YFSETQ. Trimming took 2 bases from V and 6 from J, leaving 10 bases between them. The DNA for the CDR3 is TGCGCCAGCAGCTTCCCAGGAAGCGATACGCAGTATTTT. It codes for CASSFPGSDTQYF. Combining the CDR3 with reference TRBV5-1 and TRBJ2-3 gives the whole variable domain KAGVTQTPRYLIKTRGQQVTLSCSPISGHRSVSWYQQTPGQGLQFLFEYFSETQRNKGNFPGRFSGRQFSNSRSEMNVSTLELGDSALYLCASSFPGSDTQYFGPGTRLTVL.

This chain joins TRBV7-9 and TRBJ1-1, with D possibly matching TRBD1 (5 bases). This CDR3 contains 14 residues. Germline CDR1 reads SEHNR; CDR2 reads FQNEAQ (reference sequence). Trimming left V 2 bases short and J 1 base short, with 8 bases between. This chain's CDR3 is CASSLIGQNTEAFF. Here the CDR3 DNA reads TGTGCCAGCAGCTTAATAGGACAGAACACTGAAGCTTTCTTT.

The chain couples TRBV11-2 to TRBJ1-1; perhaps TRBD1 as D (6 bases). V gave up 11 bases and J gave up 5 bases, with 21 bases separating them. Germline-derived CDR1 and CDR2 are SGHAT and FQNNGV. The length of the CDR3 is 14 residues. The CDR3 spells CAGLKQGMRTEAFF. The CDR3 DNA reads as TGTGCCGGCTTAAAACAGGGAATGAGAACTGAAGCTTTCTTT.

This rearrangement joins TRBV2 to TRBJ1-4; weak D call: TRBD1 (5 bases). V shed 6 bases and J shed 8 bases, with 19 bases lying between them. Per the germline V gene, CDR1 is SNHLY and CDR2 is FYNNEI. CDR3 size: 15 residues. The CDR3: CASRDPRVVGEKLFF. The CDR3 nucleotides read TGTGCCAGCAGGGATCCCAGGGTAGTAGGGGAAAAACTGTTTTTT. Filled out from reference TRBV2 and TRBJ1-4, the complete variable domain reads EPEVTQTPSHQVTQMGQEVILRCVPISNHLYFYWYRQILGQKVEFLVSFYNNEISEKSEIFDDQFSVERPDGSNFTLKIRSTKLEDSAMYFCASRDPRVVGEKLFFGSGTQLSVL.

Here the CDR3 reads CASSGTQGEKLFF. The CDR3, as DNA: TGCGCCAGCAGCGGAACCCAGGGGGAAAAACTGTTTTTT. V gene TRBV5-1 combines with J gene TRBJ1-4; weak D call: TRBD1 (6 bases). The V gene lost 4 bases and the J gene lost 8 bases, with 12 bases spanning the gap. The CDR3 is 13 amino acids. The V gene's germline CDR1 is SGHRS and CDR2 YFSETQ.

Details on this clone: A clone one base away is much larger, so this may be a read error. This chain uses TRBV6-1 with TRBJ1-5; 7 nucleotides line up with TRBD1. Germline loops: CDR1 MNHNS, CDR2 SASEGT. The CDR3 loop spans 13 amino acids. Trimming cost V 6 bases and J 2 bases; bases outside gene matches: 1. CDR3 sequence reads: CASSGTGNQPQHF. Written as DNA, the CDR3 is TGTGCCAGCAGCGGGACAGGCAATCAGCCCCAGCATTTT.

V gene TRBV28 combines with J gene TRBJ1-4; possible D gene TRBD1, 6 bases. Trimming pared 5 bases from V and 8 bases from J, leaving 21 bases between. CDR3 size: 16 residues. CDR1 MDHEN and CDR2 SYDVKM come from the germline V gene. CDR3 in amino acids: CASSRPPGGQGEKLFF. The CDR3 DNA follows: TGTGCCAGCAGTCGACCCCCCGGGGGGCAGGGGGAAAAACTGTTTTTT.